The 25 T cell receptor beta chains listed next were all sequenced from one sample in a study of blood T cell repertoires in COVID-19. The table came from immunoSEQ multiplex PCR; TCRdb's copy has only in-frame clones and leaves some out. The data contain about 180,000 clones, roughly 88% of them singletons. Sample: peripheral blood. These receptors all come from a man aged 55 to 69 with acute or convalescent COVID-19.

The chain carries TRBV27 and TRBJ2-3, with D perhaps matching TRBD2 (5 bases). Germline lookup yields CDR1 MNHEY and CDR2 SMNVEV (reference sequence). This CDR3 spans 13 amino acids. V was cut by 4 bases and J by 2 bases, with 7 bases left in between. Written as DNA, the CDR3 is TGTGCCAGCAGTTCCCTAGCCACAGATACGCAGTATTTT. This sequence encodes CASSSLATDTQYF.

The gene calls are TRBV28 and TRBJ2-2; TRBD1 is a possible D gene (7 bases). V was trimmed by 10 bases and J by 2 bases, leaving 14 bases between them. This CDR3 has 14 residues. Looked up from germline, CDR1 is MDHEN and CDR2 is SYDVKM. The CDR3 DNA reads TGTGCCATTATGCAGGGGGGAAACACCGGGGAGCTGTTTTTT. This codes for CAIMQGGNTGELFF.

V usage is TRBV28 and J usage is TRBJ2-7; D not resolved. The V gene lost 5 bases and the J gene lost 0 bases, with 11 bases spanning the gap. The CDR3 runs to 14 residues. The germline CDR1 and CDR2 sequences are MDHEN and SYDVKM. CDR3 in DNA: TGTGCCAGCAGTCCACCCACGAGCTCCTACGAGCAGTACTTC. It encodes CASSPPTSSYEQYF.

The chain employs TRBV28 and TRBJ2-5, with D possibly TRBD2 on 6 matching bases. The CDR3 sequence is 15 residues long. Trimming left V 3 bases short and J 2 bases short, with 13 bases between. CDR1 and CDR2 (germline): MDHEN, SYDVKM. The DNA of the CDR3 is TGTGCCAGCAGTTTGTCAGCGGGCCCACAAGAGACCCAGTACTTC. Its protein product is CASSLSAGPQETQYF.

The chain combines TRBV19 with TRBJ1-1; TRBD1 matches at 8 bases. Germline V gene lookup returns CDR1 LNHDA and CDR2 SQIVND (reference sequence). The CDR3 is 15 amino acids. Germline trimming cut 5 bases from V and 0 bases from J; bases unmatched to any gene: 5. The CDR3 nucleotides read TGTGCCAGTAGTCGAGACAGGGGCCTGAACACTGAAGCTTTCTTT. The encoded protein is CASSRDRGLNTEAFF.

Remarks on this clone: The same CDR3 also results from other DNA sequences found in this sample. In DNA, the CDR3 is TGTGCCAGCAGCTTAGGCGGGAGAGACTACGAGCAGTACTTC. This gives the protein CASSLGGRDYEQYF. The genes are TRBV11-2 and TRBJ2-7; 7 bases are a match to TRBD2. Trimming at V came to 1 base and at J to 3 bases, leaving 3 bases not matched to a gene. The CDR3 has 14 amino acids. CDR1 SGHAT and CDR2 FQNNGV come from the germline V gene.

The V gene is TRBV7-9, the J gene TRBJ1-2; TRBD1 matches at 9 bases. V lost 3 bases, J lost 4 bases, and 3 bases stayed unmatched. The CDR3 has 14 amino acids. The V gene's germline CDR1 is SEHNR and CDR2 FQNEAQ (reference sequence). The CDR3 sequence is CASSFPTGGYGYTF. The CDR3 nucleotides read TGTGCCAGCAGCTTTCCGACAGGGGGCTATGGCTACACCTTC.

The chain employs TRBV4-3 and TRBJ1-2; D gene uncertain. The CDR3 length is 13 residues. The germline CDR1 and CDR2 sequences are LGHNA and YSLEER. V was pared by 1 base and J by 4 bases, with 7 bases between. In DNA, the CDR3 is TGCGCCAGCAGCCAAGCAGGTGGCTATGGCTACACCTTC. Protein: CASSQAGGYGYTF.

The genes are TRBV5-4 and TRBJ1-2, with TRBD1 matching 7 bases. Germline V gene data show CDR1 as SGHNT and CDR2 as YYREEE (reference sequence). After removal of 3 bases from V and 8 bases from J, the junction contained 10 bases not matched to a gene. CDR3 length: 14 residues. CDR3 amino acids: CASSSPMGTEGYTF. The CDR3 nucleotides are TGTGCCAGCAGCTCACCTATGGGGACAGAGGGCTACACCTTC.

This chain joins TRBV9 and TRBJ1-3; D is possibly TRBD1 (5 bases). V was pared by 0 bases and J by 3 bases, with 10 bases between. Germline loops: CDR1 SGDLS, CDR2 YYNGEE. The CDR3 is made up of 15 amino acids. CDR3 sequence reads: CASSVAGGVGNTIYF. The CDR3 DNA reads TGTGCCAGCAGCGTAGCCGGGGGAGTTGGAAACACCATATATTTT.

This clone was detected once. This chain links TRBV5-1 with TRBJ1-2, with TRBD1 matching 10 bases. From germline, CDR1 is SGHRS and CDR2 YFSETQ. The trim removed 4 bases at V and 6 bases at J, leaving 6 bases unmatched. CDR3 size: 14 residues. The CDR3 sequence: CASSLGQGPDGYTF. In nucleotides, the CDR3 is TGCGCCAGCAGCCTGGGACAGGGGCCCGATGGCTACACCTTC. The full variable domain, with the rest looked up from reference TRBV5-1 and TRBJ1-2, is KAGVTQTPRYLIKTRGQQVTLSCSPISGHRSVSWYQQTPGQGLQFLFEYFSETQRNKGNFPGRFSGRQFSNSRSEMNVSTLELGDSALYLCASSLGQGPDGYTFGSGTRLTVV.

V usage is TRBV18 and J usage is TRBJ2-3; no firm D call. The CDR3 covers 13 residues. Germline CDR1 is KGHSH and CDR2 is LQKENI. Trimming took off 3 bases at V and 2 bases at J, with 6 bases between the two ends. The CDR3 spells CASSPSVTDTQYF. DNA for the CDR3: TGTGCCAGCTCACCCTCTGTCACAGATACGCAGTATTTT.

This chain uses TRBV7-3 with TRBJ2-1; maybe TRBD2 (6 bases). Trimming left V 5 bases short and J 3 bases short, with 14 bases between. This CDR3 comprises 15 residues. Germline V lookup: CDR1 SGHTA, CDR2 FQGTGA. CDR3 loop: CASSPQGEDYNEQFF. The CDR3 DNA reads TGTGCCAGCAGCCCCCAAGGGGAGGACTACAATGAGCAGTTCTTC.

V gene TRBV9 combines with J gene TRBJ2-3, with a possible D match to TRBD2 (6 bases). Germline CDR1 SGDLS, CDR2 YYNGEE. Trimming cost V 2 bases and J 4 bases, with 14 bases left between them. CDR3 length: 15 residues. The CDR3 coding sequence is TGTGCCAGCAGCGTGGGTGGGGGGAACGCAGATACGCAGTATTTT. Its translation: CASSVGGGNADTQYF.

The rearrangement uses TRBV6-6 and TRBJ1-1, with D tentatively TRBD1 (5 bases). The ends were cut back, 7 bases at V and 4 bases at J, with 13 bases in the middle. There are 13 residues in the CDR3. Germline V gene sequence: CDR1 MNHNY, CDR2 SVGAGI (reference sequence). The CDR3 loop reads CASTPFQGTEAFF. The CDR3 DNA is TGTGCCAGCACTCCTTTCCAGGGCACTGAAGCTTTCTTT.

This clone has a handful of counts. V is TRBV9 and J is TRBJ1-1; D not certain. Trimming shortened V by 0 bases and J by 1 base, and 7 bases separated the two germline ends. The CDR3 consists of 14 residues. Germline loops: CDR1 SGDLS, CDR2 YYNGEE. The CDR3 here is CASSVEGRNTEAFF. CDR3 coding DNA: TGTGCCAGCAGCGTAGAAGGGAGGAACACTGAAGCTTTCTTT.

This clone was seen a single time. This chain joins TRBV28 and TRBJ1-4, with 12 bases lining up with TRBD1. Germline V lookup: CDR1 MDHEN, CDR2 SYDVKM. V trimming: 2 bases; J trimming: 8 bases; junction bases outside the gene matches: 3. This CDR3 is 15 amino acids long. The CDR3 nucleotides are TGTGCCAGCAGTTTAGGGACAGGGGGCAGGGAAAAACTGTTTTTT. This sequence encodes CASSLGTGGREKLFF.

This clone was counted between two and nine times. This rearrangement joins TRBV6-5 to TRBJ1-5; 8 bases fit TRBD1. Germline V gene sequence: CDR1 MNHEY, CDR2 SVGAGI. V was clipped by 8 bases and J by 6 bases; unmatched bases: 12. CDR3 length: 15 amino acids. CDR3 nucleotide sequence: TGTGCCAGCGGCCCGGGACAGGCAAAAGGTCAGCCCCAGCATTTT. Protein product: CASGPGQAKGQPQHF.

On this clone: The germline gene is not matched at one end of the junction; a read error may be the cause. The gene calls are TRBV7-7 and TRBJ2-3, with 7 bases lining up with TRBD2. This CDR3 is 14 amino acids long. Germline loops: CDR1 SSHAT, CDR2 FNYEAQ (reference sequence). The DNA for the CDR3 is TGTGCTAGCAGCCCCGGGGGGAGCTCAGATACGCAGTATTTT. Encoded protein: CASSPGGSSDTQYF.

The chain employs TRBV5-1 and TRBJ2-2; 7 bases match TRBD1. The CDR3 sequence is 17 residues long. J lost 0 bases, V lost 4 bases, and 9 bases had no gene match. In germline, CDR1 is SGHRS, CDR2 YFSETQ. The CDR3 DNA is TGCGCCAGCAGCGCGGCCCGGGACAGCGCGAACACCGGGGAGCTGTTTTTT. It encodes CASSAARDSANTGELFF.

CDR3 sequence reads: CASSFLLAGAEQYF. In nucleotides, the CDR3 is TGTGCCAGCAGCTTTTTACTAGCGGGAGCCGAGCAGTACTTC. The chain is built from TRBV5-8 and TRBJ2-7, with 11 bases aligning to TRBD2. Germline values: CDR1 SGHTS, CDR2 YDEGEE. The J segment lost 6 bases and the V segment lost 2 bases, leaving 4 bases of the junction unmatched. The length of the CDR3 is 14 residues.

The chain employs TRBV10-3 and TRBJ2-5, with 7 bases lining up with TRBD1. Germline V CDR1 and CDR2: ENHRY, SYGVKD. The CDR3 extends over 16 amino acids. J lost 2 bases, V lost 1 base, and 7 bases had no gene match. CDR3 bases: TGTGCCATCAGTGAGTTCCGGGACAGTGATCAAGAGACCCAGTACTTC. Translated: CAISEFRDSDQETQYF.

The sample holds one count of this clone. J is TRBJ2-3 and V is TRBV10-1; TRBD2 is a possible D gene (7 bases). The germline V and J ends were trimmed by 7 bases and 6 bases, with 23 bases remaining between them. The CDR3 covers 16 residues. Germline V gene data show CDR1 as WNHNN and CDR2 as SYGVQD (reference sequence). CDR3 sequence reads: CASNHFGLGGTDTQYF. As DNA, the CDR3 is TGCGCCAGCAACCACTTTGGACTAGGGGGGACGGATACGCAGTATTTT.

DNA of the CDR3: TGTGCCAGCAGACTTGGGACTCCGGGGGAGACCCAGTACTTC. It is translated as CASRLGTPGETQYF. The chain employs TRBV2 and TRBJ2-5; a possible D gene is TRBD2 (6 bases). The CDR3 is 14 residues long. Trimming stripped 6 bases from V and 5 bases from J, with 16 bases between. Germline V lookup: CDR1 SNHLY, CDR2 FYNNEI.

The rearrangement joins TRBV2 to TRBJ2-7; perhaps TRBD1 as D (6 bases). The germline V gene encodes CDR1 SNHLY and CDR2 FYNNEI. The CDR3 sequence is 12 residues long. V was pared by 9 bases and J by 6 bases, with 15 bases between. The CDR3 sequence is CASTFVGAEQYF. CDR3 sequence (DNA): TGTGCCAGTACATTTGTGGGGGCCGAGCAGTACTTC.